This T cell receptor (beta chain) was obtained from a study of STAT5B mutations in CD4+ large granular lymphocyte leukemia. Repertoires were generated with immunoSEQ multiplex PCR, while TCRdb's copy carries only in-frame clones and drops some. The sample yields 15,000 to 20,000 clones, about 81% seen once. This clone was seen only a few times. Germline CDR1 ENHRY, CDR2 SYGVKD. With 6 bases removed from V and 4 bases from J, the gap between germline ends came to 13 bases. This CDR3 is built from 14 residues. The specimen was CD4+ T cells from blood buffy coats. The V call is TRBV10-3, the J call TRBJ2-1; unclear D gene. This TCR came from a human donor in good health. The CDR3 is CAIRFSDVYNEQFF. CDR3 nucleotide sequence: TGTGCCATCAGATTCTCGGACGTTTACAATGAGCAGTTCTTC.